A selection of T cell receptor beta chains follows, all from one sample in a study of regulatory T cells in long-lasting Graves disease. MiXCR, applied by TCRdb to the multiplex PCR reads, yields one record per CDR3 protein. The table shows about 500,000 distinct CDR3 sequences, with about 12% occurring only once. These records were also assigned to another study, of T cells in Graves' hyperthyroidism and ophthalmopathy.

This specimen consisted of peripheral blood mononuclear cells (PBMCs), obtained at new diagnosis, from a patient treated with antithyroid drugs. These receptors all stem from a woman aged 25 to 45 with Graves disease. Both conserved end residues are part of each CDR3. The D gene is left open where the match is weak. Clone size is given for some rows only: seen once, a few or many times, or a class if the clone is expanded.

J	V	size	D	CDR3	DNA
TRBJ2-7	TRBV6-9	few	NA	CASSFIGGPYEQYF	TGTGCCAGCAGTTTTATTGGGGGCCCCTACGAGCAGTACTTC
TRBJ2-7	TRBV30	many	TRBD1	CAWRRGQNEQYF	TGTGCCTGGAGAAGGGGGCAGAACGAGCAGTACTTC
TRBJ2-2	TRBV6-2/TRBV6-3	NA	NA	CASSYSFGELFF	TGTGCCAGCAGTTACTCATTCGGGGAGCTGTTTTTT
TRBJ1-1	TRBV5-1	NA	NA	CASGLSSGNTEAFF	TGCGCCAGCGGCTTGAGTTCCGGGAACACTGAAGCTTTCTTT
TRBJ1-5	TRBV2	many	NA	CASSVQGGSRQPQHF	TGTGCCAGCAGTGTCCAGGGAGGGTCTCGGCAGCCCCAGCATTTT
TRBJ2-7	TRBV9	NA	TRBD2	CASSVTGTSGAEQYF	TGTGCCAGCAGCGTAACCGGGACTAGCGGGGCTGAGCAGTACTTC
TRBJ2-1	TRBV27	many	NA	CASTQLGTAHEQFF	TGTGCCAGCACTCAACTAGGGACTGCTCATGAGCAGTTCTTC
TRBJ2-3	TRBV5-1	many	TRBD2	CASSWTSAHTDTQYF	TGCGCCAGCAGCTGGACTAGCGCTCACACAGATACGCAGTATTTT
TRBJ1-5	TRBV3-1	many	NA	CASSVGLGQPQHF	TGTGCCAGCAGCGTCGGGCTGGGACAGCCCCAGCATTTT
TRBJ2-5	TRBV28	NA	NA	CASTPYGTETQYF	TGTGCCAGCACCCCGTATGGGACCGAGACCCAGTACTTC
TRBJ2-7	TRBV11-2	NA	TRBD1	CASSNLGQGPYEQYF	TGTGCCAGCAGCAACCTTGGACAGGGACCTTACGAGCAGTACTTC
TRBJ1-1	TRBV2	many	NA	CASISYRTTNTEAFF	TGTGCCAGCATCTCCTATCGGACCACGAACACTGAAGCTTTCTTT
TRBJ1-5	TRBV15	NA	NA	CATSDPYGGLAWPQHF	TGTGCCACCAGCGATCCCTATGGGGGCCTGGCATGGCCCCAGCATTTT
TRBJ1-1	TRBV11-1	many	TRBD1	CASSLTAQGGPEAFF	TGTGCCAGCAGCTTAACGGCGCAGGGGGGCCCTGAAGCTTTCTTT
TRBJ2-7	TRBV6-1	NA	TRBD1	CASSRTGGSDEQYF	TGTGCCAGCAGTAGAACAGGGGGCTCAGACGAGCAGTACTTC
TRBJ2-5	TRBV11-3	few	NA	CASSLATQYF	TGTGCCAGCAGCCTTGCTACCCAGTACTTC
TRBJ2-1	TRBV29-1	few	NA	CSVELHTNYNEQFF	TGCAGCGTTGAGTTACATACAAACTACAATGAGCAGTTCTTC
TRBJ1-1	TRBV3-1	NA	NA	CASSQDAPAPGEYRAFF	TGTGCCAGCAGCCAAGACGCCCCAGCCCCAGGGGAATACCGAGCTTTCTTT
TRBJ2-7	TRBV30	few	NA	CAWRDVGVREQYF	TGTGCCTGGAGGGACGTGGGAGTGCGCGAGCAGTACTTC
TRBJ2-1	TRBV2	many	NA	CGLSAYNEQFF	TGTGGACTATCCGCCTACAATGAGCAGTTCTTC
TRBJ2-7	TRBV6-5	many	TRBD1	CASSYRDRASSYEQYF	TGTGCCAGCAGTTACCGGGACAGGGCCAGCTCCTACGAGCAGTACTTC
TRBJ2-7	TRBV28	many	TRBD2	CASTVAGTLEQYF	TGTGCCAGCACGGTAGCGGGGACCCTCGAGCAGTACTTC
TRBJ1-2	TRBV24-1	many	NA	CATSESTAAARGYTF	TGTGCCACCAGTGAATCGACAGCGGCGGCACGAGGCTACACCTTC
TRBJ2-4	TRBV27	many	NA	CASSRQAGTNIQYF	TGTGCCAGCAGTCGACAGGCCGGAACTAACATTCAGTACTTC
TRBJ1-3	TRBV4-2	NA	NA	CASSQDLAVAIYF	TGTGCCAGCAGCCAAGATTTGGCCGTCGCCATATATTTT
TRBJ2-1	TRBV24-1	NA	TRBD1	CATGKGGNDEQFF	TGTGCCACCGGGAAAGGGGGCAACGATGAGCAGTTCTTC
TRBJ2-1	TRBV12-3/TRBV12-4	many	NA	CASSLVRAGLTSYNEQFF	TGTGCCAGCAGTTTAGTGAGGGCGGGCCTAACGTCCTACAATGAGCAGTTCTTC
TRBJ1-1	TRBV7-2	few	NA	CASSNRQNTEAFF	TGTGCCAGCAGCAACCGACAAAACACTGAAGCTTTCTTT
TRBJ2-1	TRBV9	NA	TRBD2	CASSVGVGLAPYNEQFF	TGTGCCAGCAGCGTAGGGGTGGGACTAGCGCCCTACAATGAGCAGTTCTTC
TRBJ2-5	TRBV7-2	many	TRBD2	CASSVWASGRGGQETQYF	TGTGCCAGCAGCGTATGGGCTAGCGGGAGAGGAGGGCAAGAGACCCAGTACTTC
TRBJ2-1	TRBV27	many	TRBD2	CASSSPGLAGGPPRGGQFF	TGTGCCAGCAGTTCTCCGGGACTAGCGGGAGGGCCCCCACGGGGCGGGCAGTTCTTC
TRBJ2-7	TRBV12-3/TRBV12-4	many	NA	CASTWGGGEQYF	TGTGCCAGCACCTGGGGCGGAGGGGAGCAGTACTTC
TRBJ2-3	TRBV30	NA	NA	CAWGAPGARRDTDTQYF	TGTGCCTGGGGTGCCCCCGGGGCAAGGAGGGACACAGATACGCAGTATTTT
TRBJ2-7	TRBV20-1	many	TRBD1	CSAAYRQGANEQYF	TGCAGTGCCGCCTACAGACAGGGAGCCAACGAGCAGTACTTC
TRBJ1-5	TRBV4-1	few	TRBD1	CASSPTGAQPQHF	TGCGCCAGCAGCCCTACAGGGGCCCAGCCCCAGCATTTT
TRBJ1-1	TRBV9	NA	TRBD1	CASSAGQAVNTEAFF	TGTGCCAGCAGCGCGGGACAGGCGGTGAACACTGAAGCTTTCTTT
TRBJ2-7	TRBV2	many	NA	CASSEPGEYEQYF	TGTGCCAGCAGTGAACCAGGGGAATACGAGCAGTACTTC
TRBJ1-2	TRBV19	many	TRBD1	CASNRTGRANYGYTF	TGTGCCAGTAACCGGACAGGGAGGGCTAACTATGGCTACACCTTC
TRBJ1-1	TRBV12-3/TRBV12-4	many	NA	CASSLWQTEAFF	TGTGCCAGCAGTTTATGGCAGACTGAAGCTTTCTTT
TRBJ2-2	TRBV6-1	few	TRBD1	CASRSGTGGPGELFF	TGTGCCAGCAGATCCGGGACAGGGGGACCCGGGGAGCTGTTTTTT
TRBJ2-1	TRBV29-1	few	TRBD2	CSVDTSGRFGPKKNEQFF	TGCAGCGTTGATACTAGCGGGAGATTTGGGCCCAAAAAAAATGAGCAGTTCTTC
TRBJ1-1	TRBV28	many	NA	CASSLGGGKTEAFF	TGTGCCAGCAGTTTGGGGGGGGGAAAGACTGAAGCTTTCTTT
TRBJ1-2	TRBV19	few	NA	CASSPPDRNYGYTF	TGTGCCAGTAGTCCACCCGACAGAAACTATGGCTACACCTTC
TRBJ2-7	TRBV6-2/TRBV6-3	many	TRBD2	CASSDPRLAGDYEQYF	TGTGCCAGCAGTGACCCCAGACTAGCGGGAGACTACGAGCAGTACTTC
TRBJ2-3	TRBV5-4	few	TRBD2	CASSLETSGGGLWGTDTQYF	TGTGCCAGCAGCTTGGAAACTAGCGGAGGTGGGCTATGGGGCACAGATACGCAGTATTTT
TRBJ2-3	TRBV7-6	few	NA	CASSQLGRFTDTQYF	TGTGCCAGCAGCCAATTAGGGAGGTTCACAGATACGCAGTATTTT
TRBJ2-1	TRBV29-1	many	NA	CSVAGPYNEQFF	TGCAGCGTTGCGGGGCCTTACAATGAGCAGTTCTTC
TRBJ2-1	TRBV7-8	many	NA	CASSLVVAGSSRFF	TGTGCCAGCAGCTTAGTGGTGGCAGGGAGCTCCCGGTTCTTC
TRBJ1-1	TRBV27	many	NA	CASSFALNTEAFF	TGTGCCAGCAGTTTTGCCCTGAACACTGAAGCTTTCTTT
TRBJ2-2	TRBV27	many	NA	CASSLYATDWEQGTGELFF	TGTGCCAGCAGTTTATACGCCACGGATTGGGAGCAAGGCACCGGGGAGCTGTTTTTT
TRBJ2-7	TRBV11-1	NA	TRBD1	CASSFRGRDEQYF	TGTGCCAGCAGCTTCAGGGGGCGCGACGAGCAGTACTTC
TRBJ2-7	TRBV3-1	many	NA	CASSPRGQRKTYEQYF	TGTGCCAGCAGCCCCCGAGGGCAGCGGAAGACCTACGAGCAGTACTTC
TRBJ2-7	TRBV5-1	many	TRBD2	CASSRYSGGKEEQYF	TGCGCCAGCAGCCGATATAGCGGGGGGAAGGAGGAGCAGTACTTC
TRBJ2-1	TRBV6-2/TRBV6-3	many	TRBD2	CASSYSGGRTYNEQFF	TGTGCCAGCAGTTACTCGGGGGGGAGGACCTACAATGAGCAGTTCTTC
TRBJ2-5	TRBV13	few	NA	CASSPQGLARETQYF	TGTGCCAGCAGCCCGCAGGGTTTAGCGAGAGAGACCCAGTACTTC
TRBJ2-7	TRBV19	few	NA	CASSISRSYSYEQYF	TGTGCCAGTAGTATATCCAGAAGCTACTCCTACGAGCAGTACTTC